This TCR beta chain was observed in a study of blood T cell repertoires in COVID-19 (dated by TCRdb to the early 2020s). Study-level background: The collaborator samples originated in the United States, Italy and Spain and spanned the acute and convalescent phases of COVID-19. The material from the prospective study consisted of cDNA or gDNA derived from T cells, B-cell-depleted T cells, or PBMCs. A de-identified subject ID, COVID-19 status, age in years and sex were almost always included in the sample metadata. Where available, HLA class I and class II types were obtained from metadata supplied by the sample provider rather than from assay-based typing. Samples were obtained from the ongoing ImmuneRACE study (first 160 participants) and from 1,254 subjects provided by 6 global collaborators. Deeply sampled blood TCRbeta repertoires from subjects exposed to, actively infected with, or recovered from COVID-19 were included in the dataset. A freely available public database, intended as a resource for researchers studying the immune response to SARS-CoV-2, is where the repertoires were released. Study-level results and caveats: Clinical and demographic metadata were provided uncurated, with the amount varying by source and participant.

Concerning this clone: Its antigen target is currently unknown. Per-base quality was not reported, and no clone a single base away is much larger than it.

TCRbeta CDR3 regions were amplified from genomic DNA by means of the immunoSEQ Assay, a bias-controlled multiplex PCR. On the study's bioinformatics: The number of nucleated cells in each sample was estimated from the amplification of reference gene primers within the assay. Sequence reads were collapsed and filtered to measure the absolute abundance of every unique TCRbeta CDR3 rearrangement. For each sample, productive Simpson clonality was calculated by taking the square root of Simpson's diversity index across productive rearrangements. TCRdb carries this immuneACCESS record with in-frame sequences only. Its versions omit some clonotypes, under half of them owing to an unresolved V gene in the studies checked, with the rest unexplained. V, J and clone size are taken as reported in that table, and D and trimming were inferred from the DNA itself. Across this sample there are about 24,000 clones, with roughly nine tenths seen only once. The ten largest clones capture approximately 29% of the sample.

Collaborating institutions collected whole blood in K2EDTA tubes following their own protocols. For TCRbeta analysis, collaborators shipped samples as frozen whole blood, isolated PBMCs, or DNA extracted from either of those sample types. After removal of 5 bases from V and 0 bases from J, the junction retains 4 bases not matched to a gene. CDR1 is given as SQVTM and CDR2 as ANQGSEA, both from the germline V gene. The CDR3 numbers 14 residues from cysteine through phenylalanine. Left in the record is the CDR3 DNA by itself, 42 bases read in frame from the first base. The source of this sequence is a woman aged 70-85 years with active COVID-19. Source material: peripheral blood. Here the chain combines TRBV29-1 and TRBJ2-3; 8 bases in between match TRBD1. The CDR3 is CSVQGAMSTDTQYF. The nucleotide sequence is given as TGCAGCGTTCAGGGGGCGATGAGCACAGATACGCAGTATTTT.